The 23 T cell receptor beta chains in this list originate from one sample, sequenced in a study of T cells in Graves' hyperthyroidism and ophthalmopathy. Amplification of TCR beta CDR3 regions used RNA as the template. The HTBI set primed first-round TCR CDR3 RT-PCR. TCRdb re-analysed the multiplex PCR reads in MiXCR, keeping a single row per CDR3 protein. The table shows approximately 520,000 distinct CDR3 sequences, with about 20% occurring only once. The specimen was blood. These receptors all stem from a man younger than 30 with Graves' hyperthyroidism.

The sample holds many counts of this clonotype. The chain recombines TRBV12-5 with TRBJ2-3; 13 bases fit TRBD2. Germline assignment: CDR1 LGHNT and CDR2 FRNRAP. The ends lost 5 bases at V and 7 bases at J; junction bases unmatched: 12. CDR3 size: 17 residues. The CDR3 is CASGQTTSGGPGNTQYF. CDR3 in DNA: TGTGCTAGTGGTCAGACGACTAGCGGGGGGCCGGGGAATACGCAGTATTTT.

A remark on this clonotype: This likely comes from a read error, as the CDR3 has no conserved phenylalanine or tryptophan at its end. The rearrangement joins TRBV4-1 to TRBJ1-5; 7 positions match TRBD1. Trimming cost V 2 bases and J 4 bases; bases outside gene matches: 5. The CDR3 extends over 15 amino acids. Germline V gene data show CDR1 as MGHRA and CDR2 as YSYEKL. CDR3 nucleotide sequence: TGCGCCAGCAGCCAACCCGGGACAGCGAATCAGCCCCAGCATTCT. Translated, it gives CASSQPGTANQPQHS.

This clonotype was observed many times. This chain connects TRBV28 to TRBJ1-5; D might be TRBD1 (6 bases). V shed 6 bases and J shed 2 bases, with 14 bases lying between them. CDR3 length: 15 residues. Looked up from germline, CDR1 is MDHEN and CDR2 is SYDVKM. CDR3 nucleotides: TGTGCCAGCAGCCCCCAGGCAGGGGGCAATCAGCCCCAGCATTTT. The encoded protein is CASSPQAGGNQPQHF.

This clonotype was counted ten times or more. The chain carries TRBV11-2 and TRBJ1-5; perhaps TRBD1 as D (6 bases). Trimming shortened V by 0 bases and J by 4 bases, and 13 bases separated the two germline ends. This CDR3 has 16 amino acids. The germline gives CDR1 SGHAT, CDR2 FQNNGV. The CDR3 is CASSLEGGTGNQPQHF. The CDR3 DNA reads as TGTGCCAGCAGCTTAGAAGGGGGGACGGGGAATCAGCCCCAGCATTTT. The variable domain in full, completed from reference TRBV11-2 and TRBJ1-5, reads EAGVAQSPRYKIIEKRQSVAFWCNPISGHATLYWYQQILGQGPKLLIQFQNNGVVDDSQLPKDRFSAERLKGVDSTLKIQPAKLEDSAVYLCASSLEGGTGNQPQHFGDGTRLSIL.

This clonotype was observed a few times. V is TRBV20-1 and J is TRBJ1-5; TRBD1 might be the D (6 bases). Between the trimmed V and J ends, which lost 2 bases and 6 bases, there was a span of 20 bases. This CDR3 is 16 amino acids long. Germline-derived CDR1 and CDR2 are DFQATT and SNEGSKA (reference sequence). The CDR3 region is CSARPARGAPGQPQHF. The CDR3 DNA sequence: TGCAGTGCTAGACCCGCCCGGGGGGCGCCGGGTCAGCCCCAGCATTTT.

This clonotype was seen ten or more times. The V call is TRBV30, the J call TRBJ1-3; the D is unclear. V was shortened by 0 bases and J by 1 base, with 7 bases between the two germline ends. This CDR3 is 14 amino acids long. The V gene's germline CDR1 is GTSNPN and CDR2 SVGIG (reference sequence). In DNA form, the CDR3 reads TGTGCCTGGAGTGTCGAACTGTCTGGAAACACCATATATTTT. It is translated as CAWSVELSGNTIYF.

This clonotype has ten or more counts. The CDR3, as DNA: TGTGCCAGCACTAAACCCCCGGGGGCCCTCTCTGGGGCCAACGTCCTGACTTTC. It is translated as CASTKPPGALSGANVLTF. The J gene is TRBJ2-6, the V gene TRBV6-2 or TRBV6-3, with D possibly being TRBD1 or TRBD2 (6 bases each). The germline V gene encodes CDR1 MNHEY and CDR2 SVGEGT. The V and J ends lost 7 bases and 0 bases respectively, with 19 bases between them. This CDR3 comprises 18 residues.

The chain joins TRBV19 to TRBJ1-2; tentative D call: TRBD1 (5 bases). The V gene lost 3 bases and the J gene lost 4 bases, with 9 bases spanning the gap. The CDR3 sequence is 13 residues long. Germline loops: CDR1 LNHDA, CDR2 SQIVND (reference sequence). The CDR3 sequence: CASSMGGSYGYTF. CDR3 coding DNA: TGTGCCAGTAGTATGGGGGGGAGCTATGGCTACACCTTC.

This clonotype came up many times. V gene TRBV6-2 or TRBV6-3 combines with J gene TRBJ1-5; a possible D gene is TRBD1 (6 bases). Germline V CDR1 and CDR2: MNHEY, SVGEGT. Trimming removed 7 bases from V and 3 bases from J, with 13 bases in between. This CDR3 region has 14 residues. CDR3 loop: CASTLGGPNQPQHF. Here the CDR3 DNA reads TGTGCCAGCACCCTTGGGGGCCCCAATCAGCCCCAGCATTTT.

This clonotype was detected ten times or more. The genes are TRBV19 and TRBJ2-7; 8 bases fit TRBD1. Germline V gene data show CDR1 as LNHDA and CDR2 as SQIVND (reference sequence). V dropped 5 bases and J dropped 2; count of bases not matched to a gene: 8. The CDR3 is made up of 15 amino acids. As DNA, the CDR3 is TGTGCCAGTAGTCCATTGACAGGGGCCCCCTACGAGCAGTACTTC. Its translation is CASSPLTGAPYEQYF.

On this clonotype: A much larger clone sits a single nucleotide away, making a read error possible. This rearrangement joins TRBV15 to TRBJ2-2; 7 nucleotides agree with TRBD1. Germline CDR1 reads LNHNV; CDR2 reads YYDKDF (reference sequence). The CDR3 is made up of 13 amino acids. The CDR3 sequence is CATSKGGTGELCF. In DNA form, the CDR3 reads TGTGCCACCAGCAAAGGGGGCACCGGGGAGCTGTGTTTT.

The chain is built from TRBV28 and TRBJ1-1; possible D gene TRBD1, 6 bases. CDR3 size: 16 residues. Trimming took 1 base from V and 5 from J, leaving 17 bases between them. Germline V lookup: CDR1 MDHEN, CDR2 SYDVKM. DNA of the CDR3: TGTGCCAGCAGTTTATTGACGGGCCAGGGGAGAACTGAAGCTTTCTTT. It yields the protein CASSLLTGQGRTEAFF.

The V call is TRBV7-9, the J call TRBJ2-5; weak D call: TRBD1 (5 bases). Trimming stripped 0 bases from V and 11 bases from J, with 10 bases between. The CDR3 is 12 amino acids. CDR1 SEHNR and CDR2 FQNEAQ come from the germline V gene (reference sequence). CDR3 nucleotide sequence: TGTGCCAGCAGCTTAGCGGCCGGACAACAGTACTTC. It is translated as CASSLAAGQQYF.

This clonotype was counted between two and nine times. V usage is TRBV12-3 or TRBV12-4 and J usage is TRBJ2-7, with 7 bases lining up with TRBD2. V lost 5 bases, J lost 4 bases, and 11 bases stayed unmatched. The CDR3 length is 15 residues. The CDR3 coding sequence is TGTGCCAGCAGTCGCGGGCTAGCGGATGGGTACGAGCAGTACTTC. This sequence encodes CASSRGLADGYEQYF.

This clonotype was detected many times. J is TRBJ2-7 and V is TRBV6-5, with D perhaps assigned TRBD1 or TRBD2 (5 bases each). Germline assignment: CDR1 MNHEY and CDR2 SVGAGI. V lost 4 bases and J lost 5, with 12 bases in between. The CDR3 extends over 13 amino acids. Here the CDR3 DNA reads TGTGCCAGCAGTTCCGGGACGGTGGACGAGCAGTACTTC. Protein sequence: CASSSGTVDEQYF.

This clonotype was observed many times. This chain joins TRBV4-1 and TRBJ1-5; possibly TRBD1 for D (5 bases). The CDR3 loop spans 16 amino acids. V lost 3 bases and J lost 3, with 15 bases in between. Per the germline V gene, CDR1 is MGHRA and CDR2 is YSYEKL. This CDR3 is CASSQIPGTPNQPQHF. The CDR3 DNA sequence: TGCGCCAGCAGCCAGATCCCCGGGACCCCCAATCAGCCCCAGCATTTT.

At least ten counts were recorded for this clonotype. J is TRBJ1-3 and V is TRBV28, with a weak D call TRBD1 (5 bases). CDR3 length: 12 residues. Germline CDR1 is MDHEN and CDR2 is SYDVKM. V was clipped by 8 bases and J by 2 bases, with 7 bases between them. For the CDR3, the DNA is TGTGCCAGCCAGGGAACTGGAAACACCATATATTTT. Amino acids: CASQGTGNTIYF.

This clonotype was observed at least ten times. This chain uses TRBV2 with TRBJ2-5; maybe TRBD2 (7 bases). Germline CDR1 and CDR2: SNHLY and FYNNEI. Trimming pared 5 bases from V and 5 bases from J, leaving 18 bases between. The CDR3 covers 15 residues. CDR3 in DNA: TGTGCCAGCAGTCTCGCGGGGGCGACCTGGGAGACCCAGTACTTC. Residues: CASSLAGATWETQYF.

This clonotype was seen at least ten times. The chain uses TRBV20-1 and TRBJ1-2, with TRBD1 matching 7 bases. Germline-derived CDR1 and CDR2 are DFQATT and SNEGSKA (reference sequence). Trimming took 6 bases from V and 3 from J; bases not matched to a gene: 7. This CDR3 is built from 13 residues. The CDR3 protein is CSAARQGDYGYTF. Written as DNA, the CDR3 is TGCAGTGCAGCCCGTCAGGGGGACTATGGCTACACCTTC.

This clonotype was counted between two and nine times. The CDR3 nucleotides read TGTGCCAGCAGTTACACTATCAGGGACAGGGTTATAACCGGGGAGCTGTTTTTT. This gives the protein CASSYTIRDRVITGELFF. This sequence joins TRBV6-2 or TRBV6-3 and TRBJ2-2; TRBD1 matches 9 bases. The J segment lost 5 bases and the V segment lost 2 bases, leaving 12 bases of the junction unmatched. The CDR3 spans 18 residues. Per the germline V gene, CDR1 is MNHEY and CDR2 is SVGEGT.

This clonotype was observed a few times. This sequence joins TRBV4-1 and TRBJ2-5; the D is unclear. The CDR3 runs to 16 residues. The germline CDR1 and CDR2 sequences are MGHRA and YSYEKL. Between the trimmed V and J ends, which lost 2 bases and 5 bases, there was a span of 18 bases. The CDR3 protein is CASSQFWMTRRETQYF. The CDR3 DNA reads as TGCGCCAGCAGCCAATTTTGGATGACCCGTCGGGAGACCCAGTACTTC.

To note about this clonotype: One end of the junction varies from germline; a read error may be responsible. The chain couples TRBV19 to TRBJ2-7; TRBD1 agrees at 7 bases. Germline V gives CDR1 LNHDA, CDR2 SQIVND (reference sequence). This CDR3 comprises 13 residues. CDR3 DNA: TGTGCCAGTGCCGACAGGGCCTCCTACGAGCAGTGCTTC. It specifies CASADRASYEQCF.

This clonotype was found many times. The chain links TRBV6-1 to TRBJ1-3; D is perhaps TRBD1 (6 bases). This CDR3 region has 18 residues. Germline V gene data show CDR1 as MNHNS and CDR2 as SASEGT. The ends were cut back, 4 bases at V and 4 bases at J, with 23 bases in the middle. The CDR3, as DNA: TGTGCCAGCAGTGCCACTATACGTACAGGGACTAAGGGAAACACCATATATTTT. It codes for CASSATIRTGTKGNTIYF.